The 9 T cell receptor beta chains below come from one sample, sequenced in a study of blood T cells in healthy people across ages. PCR was performed a second time for about 6 to 12 cycles using a sample-barcoded 5' primer and a J-beta primer mix. TCRdb re-called the 5' RACE reads through MiXCR, storing one row per CDR3 protein. The table includes about 1,500,000 distinct CDR3 sequences, 40% to 50% detected once. The sample taken for sequencing was blood. These receptors originate from a woman aged 18-29 years in good health.

The chain is built from TRBV2 and TRBJ1-4; 8 bases agree with TRBD1. V shed 7 bases, J shed 7 bases, and the junction held 14 bases outside the gene matches. The germline V gene has CDR1 SNHLY and CDR2 FYNNEI. The CDR3 loop spans 16 amino acids. CDR3 sequence (DNA): TGTGCCAGCACTCCACAACCCGACAGGGGTGGTGAAAAACTGTTTTTT. This codes for CASTPQPDRGGEKLFF.

The V gene is TRBV4-1, the J gene TRBJ1-1; D gene uncertain. The CDR3 is made up of 15 amino acids. Germline V lookup: CDR1 MGHRA, CDR2 YSYEKL. The V gene lost 1 base and the J gene lost 0 bases, with 9 bases spanning the gap. CDR3 amino acids: CASSQAGRLNTEAFF. The CDR3 DNA sequence: TGCGCCAGCAGCCAAGCCGGCAGACTGAACACTGAAGCTTTCTTT.

The V gene is TRBV11-3, the J gene TRBJ2-5, with 12 bases aligning to TRBD2. Germline loops: CDR1 SGHNT, CDR2 YENEEA. The V segment lost 5 bases and the J segment 7 bases; nucleotides outside the gene matches: 8. The CDR3 loop spans 15 amino acids. CDR3 amino acids: CASSQTSGSAGTQYF. The CDR3 region has the DNA TGTGCCAGCAGCCAGACTAGCGGGAGTGCGGGGACCCAGTACTTC.

This clonotype was seen a few times. The chain links TRBV9 to TRBJ2-3, with TRBD2 matching 8 bases. J lost 2 bases, V lost 0 bases, and 2 bases had no gene match. The CDR3 runs 15 residues. The V gene's germline CDR1 is SGDLS and CDR2 YYNGEE. In DNA form, the CDR3 reads TGTGCCAGCAGCGTAGCAGCGGGGGTCACAGATACGCAGTATTTT. It specifies CASSVAAGVTDTQYF. Complete variable domain (other parts from reference TRBV9 and TRBJ2-3): DSGVTQTPKHLITATGQRVTLRCSPRSGDLSVYWYQQSLDQGLQFLIQYYNGEERAKGNILERFSAQQFPDLHSELNLSSLELGDSALYFCASSVAAGVTDTQYFGPGTRLTVL.

This clonotype came up a few times. The chain recombines TRBV13 with TRBJ1-4; D remains ambiguous. The germline V and J ends were trimmed by 7 bases and 0 bases, with 15 bases remaining between them. The CDR3 has 16 amino acids. CDR1 is PRHDT, CDR2 FYEKMQ, per germline (reference sequence). The CDR3 here is CASTIRGFATNEKLFF. CDR3 coding DNA: TGTGCCAGCACAATCCGAGGGTTTGCAACTAATGAAAAACTGTTTTTT.

This chain uses TRBV12-3 or TRBV12-4 with TRBJ2-7, with D unclear. The CDR3 has 13 residues. The V and J ends lost 1 base and 6 bases respectively, with 10 bases between them. Here the CDR3 reads CASSLVVSPEQYF. CDR3 in DNA: TGTGCCAGCAGTTTAGTTGTTAGTCCCGAGCAGTACTTC.

This clonotype was counted only a few times. This chain joins TRBV5-1 and TRBJ2-1; 7 nucleotides agree with TRBD1. Germline lookup yields CDR1 SGHRS and CDR2 YFSETQ. With 2 bases clipped from V and 7 bases from J, the junction kept 6 bases outside the gene matches. There are 14 residues in the CDR3. The CDR3 DNA follows: TGCGCCAGCAGCTTAACAGGGGTTATGAATGAGCAGTTCTTC. Translation: CASSLTGVMNEQFF.

The chain recombines TRBV7-9 with TRBJ1-5; D is possibly TRBD1 (6 bases). Trimming took off 0 bases at V and 5 bases at J, with 8 bases between the two ends. CDR1 is SEHNR, CDR2 FQNEAQ, per germline (reference sequence). There are 14 residues in the CDR3. The CDR3: CASSLAQGDQPQHF. CDR3 DNA sequence: TGTGCCAGCAGCTTAGCACAGGGCGATCAGCCCCAGCATTTT.

This clonotype turned up a few times. The gene calls are TRBV7-9 and TRBJ2-3; 9 nucleotides align to TRBD2. V dropped 5 bases and J dropped 5; count of bases not matched to a gene: 5. Germline assignment: CDR1 SEHNR and CDR2 FQNEAQ (reference sequence). The CDR3 extends over 14 amino acids. Written as DNA, the CDR3 is TGTGCCAGCAGCGTCGCGGGAGGGGGAGATACGCAGTATTTT. Protein: CASSVAGGGDTQYF.